This TCR beta chain was profiled in a study of cytomegalovirus exposure and HLA in healthy donors. The PCR used 60 Vbeta and 13 Jbeta primers. Original data processing: Approximately 12 million of 70 million to 80 million unique TCR beta chains were shared, per a later count. Data came from immunoSEQ multiplex PCR; TCRdb stores just in-frame clones and leaves some out. Clonal size and the V and J genes are those of that table, whereas D and trimming came from the DNA. The table shows over 200,000 clones, with about 84% occurring only once. The J segment lost 6 bases and the V segment lost 4 bases, leaving 8 bases of the junction unmatched. Looked up from germline, CDR1 is SGHKS and CDR2 is YYEKEE (reference sequence). The CDR3 loop spans 15 amino acids.

The sequence derives from a human donor in good health. Sequencing was done on a sample of PBMCs. V and J are TRBV5-5 and TRBJ1-5, with 9 bases aligning to TRBD1. The chain's CDR3 is CASSLEGTGRQPQHF. The CDR3 DNA reads TGTGCCAGCAGCCTGGAGGGGACAGGGCGTCAGCCCCAGCATTTT.